This TCR beta chain was captured by sequencing in a study of blood T cell repertoires in COVID-19. Study-wide context: The United States, Italy and Spain provided the acute and convalescent COVID-19 samples. T cells, B-cell-depleted T cells, or PBMCs supplied cDNA or gDNA.

Per the original methods: The authors estimated nucleated cell counts from reference gene primer amplification. Here immunoSEQ multiplex PCR was the method, and the copy in TCRdb shows in-frame clones only, minus some. That table supplies the V and J calls and clone size; D and trimming were determined from the DNA. This sample has roughly 60,000 clones, with just under 80% found just once. This CDR3 is 11 amino acids long. Trimming left V 5 bases short and J 5 bases short, with 6 bases between. Germline values: CDR1 SGHNT, CDR2 YENEEA. The chain uses TRBV11-3 and TRBJ2-5; D might be TRBD2 (6 bases). The material sequenced was peripheral blood. The receptor was derived from a human donor in a cohort sampled during active COVID-19. CDR3 protein: CASSGGETQYF. The DNA of the CDR3 is TGTGCCAGCAGCGGGGGGGAGACCCAGTACTTC.